The T cell receptor (beta chain) under discussion was sequenced for a study of neurological immune-mediated disorders. Study-wide context: Of some 34 multiple sclerosis patients, some 30 were relapsing-remitting and 3 secondary progressive.

This clonotype was recorded many times. Its target is not known. Regarding the study as a whole: CDR3 amino acid sequences of expanded clones were not shared across subjects, a result suggesting private repertoires in all groups. Multiple sclerosis was found to have the least TCR clonal expansion, below healthy controls, and HTLV-1-associated myelopathy the most.

As for the cDNA, it was generated by 5'RACE with 10-nucleotide random UMIs. TCRdb reprocessed the 5' RACE reads with MiXCR, giving one entry per CDR3 protein. The sample has tens of thousands of distinct CDR3 sequences; around 4.2% are singletons. The CDR3 has 15 residues. The chain links TRBV21-1 to TRBJ2-1; the listed D gene, TRBD1, was not tested against the DNA. TRBV21-1 is a known pseudogene. The clonotype was recovered from a man aged 30 to 39 with multiple sclerosis. The sequenced material came from PBMCs. For the CDR3, the DNA is TGTGCCAGCCGAGGCGGGGGATTAACTCGTTATGAGCAGTTCTTC. Its translation is CASRGGGLTRYEQFF.